These 21 T cell receptor beta chains were all obtained from the same sample, sequenced in a study of cytomegalovirus exposure and HLA in healthy donors. 60 Vbeta and 13 Jbeta primers were used in PCR. The table came from immunoSEQ multiplex PCR; TCRdb's copy has only in-frame clones and leaves some out. Of 120,000 or so clones listed, around 86% were seen once; the top ten hold 2% to 2.5%. The specimen sequenced was PBMCs. Receptors originate from a woman between 40 and 50 years old in good health and CMV-seronegative.

V is TRBV4-1 and J is TRBJ2-3; TRBD2 agrees at 11 bases. The V gene's germline CDR1 is MGHRA and CDR2 YSYEKL. The CDR3 is 17 amino acids. The ends lost 3 bases at V and 1 base at J; junction bases unmatched: 6. The CDR3 coding sequence is TGCGCCAGCAGCCAGGCCAAGACTAGCGGGGGCACAGATACGCAGTATTTT. It translates to CASSQAKTSGGTDTQYF.

The rearrangement uses TRBV27 and TRBJ2-1; 12 bases agree with TRBD2. CDR1 is MNHEY and CDR2 is SMNVEV in the germline V gene (reference sequence). The CDR3 consists of 16 residues. V lost 2 bases and J lost 5; bases outside the gene matches: 4. CDR3 sequence: CASSLRLAGANNEQFF. The DNA for the CDR3 is TGTGCCAGCAGTTTACGACTAGCGGGAGCCAACAATGAGCAGTTCTTC.

The rearrangement uses TRBV9 and TRBJ2-7; D not certain. In germline, CDR1 is SGDLS, CDR2 YYNGEE. The V gene lost 0 bases and the J gene lost 6 bases, with 10 bases spanning the gap. This CDR3 has 13 residues. The CDR3 coding sequence is TGTGCCAGCAGCGTAGGGCAGGTAGGCGAGCAGTACTTC. Its translation is CASSVGQVGEQYF.

The CDR3: CASSLQGGPDEQYF. CDR3 DNA sequence: TGCGCCAGCTCTCTGCAAGGGGGACCTGACGAGCAGTACTTC. The J gene is TRBJ2-7, the V gene TRBV5-1; D is possibly TRBD1 (6 bases). This CDR3 is built from 14 residues. The V end lost 7 bases, the J end lost 5 bases, and 19 bases lay between the germline ends. The V gene's germline CDR1 is SGHRS and CDR2 YFSETQ.

The V call is TRBV9, the J call TRBJ2-5; D possibly corresponds to TRBD2 (6 bases). V dropped 5 bases and J dropped 4 bases, with 27 bases sitting between them. Per the germline V gene, CDR1 is SGDLS and CDR2 is YYNGEE. This CDR3 region has 18 residues. This CDR3 is CASSPLATGSAWGETQYF. CDR3 in DNA: TGTGCCAGCAGTCCTCTGGCGACCGGGAGCGCATGGGGAGAGACCCAGTACTTC.

V is TRBV6-5 and J is TRBJ1-2, with TRBD1 matching 8 bases. This CDR3 is built from 14 residues. J lost 8 bases, V lost 5 bases, and 10 bases had no gene match. CDR1 is MNHEY and CDR2 is SVGAGI in the germline V gene. The CDR3: CASSPERQGLGYTF. The CDR3 DNA sequence: TGTGCCAGCAGTCCCGAGAGACAGGGGTTAGGCTACACCTTC.

The DNA for the CDR3 is TGTGCCAGCTCACCACCGTTGCTAGGCGGGGAGAACACTGAAGCTTTCTTT. This encodes CASSPPLLGGENTEAFF. The genes are TRBV18 and TRBJ1-1; D not resolved. The CDR3 totals 17 residues. Trimming stripped 0 bases from V and 1 base from J, with 15 bases between. Germline V CDR1 and CDR2: KGHSH, LQKENI.

This clone was recorded once. CDR3 loop: CASSSTGAAQETQYF. For the CDR3, the DNA is TGTGCCAGCAGCTCAACCGGAGCGGCCCAAGAGACCCAGTACTTC. J is TRBJ2-5 and V is TRBV7-3, with D possibly being TRBD2 (5 bases). V gave up 4 bases and J gave up 1 base, with 13 bases separating them. CDR3 length: 15 residues. From germline, CDR1 is SGHTA and CDR2 FQGTGA.

The chain links TRBV28 to TRBJ1-5; 8 bases match TRBD1. The CDR3 extends over 16 amino acids. In germline, CDR1 is MDHEN, CDR2 SYDVKM. The V and J ends lost 8 bases and 5 bases, in that order; junction bases with no gene match: 14. CDR3 region: CASLRIGQGDHQPQHF. The CDR3 DNA sequence: TGTGCCAGCCTAAGGATCGGACAGGGTGACCATCAGCCCCAGCATTTT.

The rearrangement uses TRBV6-6 and TRBJ2-7; TRBD1 agrees at 9 bases. The junction had 3 bases not matched to a gene; V was cut back by 6 bases and J by 6 bases. This CDR3 is 12 amino acids long. Germline-derived CDR1 and CDR2 are MNHNY and SVGAGI (reference sequence). CDR3 sequence reads: CASSTTGGEQYF. CDR3 nucleotide sequence: TGTGCCAGCAGCACGACAGGGGGCGAGCAGTACTTC.

The chain carries TRBV28 and TRBJ2-4, with D perhaps matching TRBD1 (7 bases). The CDR3 contains 14 residues. With 2 bases removed from V and 5 bases from J, the gap between germline ends came to 10 bases. Germline V gives CDR1 MDHEN, CDR2 SYDVKM. The CDR3 region has the DNA TGTGCCAGCAGTTTAGGAGGGGGCCAAAACATTCAGTACTTC. Amino acid sequence: CASSLGGGQNIQYF.

This clone was observed a handful of times. This chain links TRBV7-9 with TRBJ2-1, with 10 bases lining up with TRBD2. V lost 0 bases, J lost 6 bases, and 8 bases stayed unmatched. The CDR3 loop spans 17 amino acids. CDR1 is SEHNR, CDR2 FQNEAQ, per germline (reference sequence). The CDR3 DNA follows: TGTGCCAGCAGCTTAGCGGGAGAACTAGCGGGACTCAATGAGCAGTTCTTC. Translation gives CASSLAGELAGLNEQFF. The full variable domain, in which reference TRBV7-9 and TRBJ2-1 provide the parts outside the CDR3, is DTGVSQNPRHKITKRGQNVTFRCDPISEHNRLYWYRQTLGQGPEFLTYFQNEAQLEKSRLLSDRFSAERPKGSFSTLEIQRTEQGDSAMYLCASSLAGELAGLNEQFFGPGTRLTVL.

V usage is TRBV11-1 and J usage is TRBJ2-5, with 11 bases matching TRBD1. TRBJ2-7 explains the end of the DNA better; the J call may be wrong. Germline loops: CDR1 SGHAT, CDR2 FQDESV (reference sequence). The CDR3 is 15 amino acids. The CDR3 is CASSTSGTGGDEQYF. The CDR3 DNA follows: TGTGCCAGCAGCACCTCCGGGACAGGGGGGGACGAGCAGTACTTC.

This chain links TRBV27 with TRBJ2-7; D is possibly TRBD2 (5 bases). The germline V gene encodes CDR1 MNHEY and CDR2 SMNVEV (reference sequence). Trimming pared 3 bases from V and 4 bases from J, leaving 13 bases between. There are 14 residues in the CDR3. In nucleotides, the CDR3 is TGTGCCAGCAGTTTGGCCCTAGCACCTTACGAGCAGTACTTC. This codes for CASSLALAPYEQYF.

The chain uses TRBV7-6 and TRBJ2-2; the match to TRBD1 covers 8 bases. V trimming: 3 bases; J trimming: 5 bases; junction bases outside the gene matches: 8. Per the germline V gene, CDR1 is SGHVS and CDR2 is FNYEAQ. This CDR3 region has 16 residues. The CDR3 is CASSLGTGGRTGELFF. The CDR3 coding sequence is TGTGCCAGCAGCTTGGGAACAGGGGGTCGGACCGGGGAGCTGTTTTTT. The full variable domain, completed using reference TRBV7-6 and TRBJ2-2, is GAGVSQSPRYKVTKRGQDVALRCDPISGHVSLYWYRQALGQGPEFLTYFNYEAQQDKSGLPNDRFSAERPEGSISTLTIQRTEQRDSAMYRCASSLGTGGRTGELFFGEGSRLTVL.

This clone came up a few times. The gene calls are TRBV10-3 and TRBJ2-2, with D tentatively TRBD1 (6 bases). Germline values: CDR1 ENHRY, CDR2 SYGVKD. The germline V and J ends were trimmed by 2 bases and 1 base, with 14 bases remaining between them. The CDR3 totals 17 residues. CDR3 nucleotides: TGTGCCATCAGTGAGCGGGCAGGGGACCTGAACACCGGGGAGCTGTTTTTT. Translating it yields CAISERAGDLNTGELFF.

J is TRBJ2-2 and V is TRBV6-1, with TRBD1 as a possible D gene (5 bases). Germline lookup yields CDR1 MNHNS and CDR2 SASEGT. This CDR3 comprises 13 residues. V shed 6 bases and J shed 2 bases, with 7 bases lying between them. In nucleotides, the CDR3 is TGTGCCAGCAGGCAGGGTAACACCGGGGAGCTGTTTTTT. Its protein product is CASRQGNTGELFF.

CDR3 residues: CASSERTSTDTQYF. Written as DNA, the CDR3 is TGTGCCAGCAGCGAGAGGACTAGCACAGATACGCAGTATTTT. The gene calls are TRBV9 and TRBJ2-3; TRBD2 is a possible D gene (5 bases). The germline CDR1 and CDR2 sequences are SGDLS and YYNGEE. The CDR3 covers 14 residues. Trimming left V 3 bases short and J 0 bases short, with 8 bases between. Supplemented by reference TRBV9 and TRBJ2-3, the full variable domain reads DSGVTQTPKHLITATGQRVTLRCSPRSGDLSVYWYQQSLDQGLQFLIQYYNGEERAKGNILERFSAQQFPDLHSELNLSSLELGDSALYFCASSERTSTDTQYFGPGTRLTVL.

This clone was counted between two and nine times. The CDR3 DNA reads TGTGCCAGAAGCCGTCGAGGGGAGGCTAATGAAAAACTGTTTTTT. Translating gives CARSRRGEANEKLFF. The chain joins TRBV5-3 to TRBJ1-4; tentative D call: TRBD1 (5 bases). TRBV5-3 is flagged as an ORF with uncertain function. This CDR3 spans 15 amino acids. V was pared by 4 bases and J by 3 bases, with 13 bases between.

CDR3 sequence: CASSLLGTGIGYTF. CDR3 DNA sequence: TGTGCCAGCAGTTTACTGGGGACAGGGATTGGCTACACCTTC. The V gene is TRBV27, the J gene TRBJ1-2, with 9 nucleotides matching TRBD1. Germline V gives CDR1 MNHEY, CDR2 SMNVEV (reference sequence). CDR3 length: 14 amino acids. Unmatched junction bases numbered 5, after V lost 2 bases and J lost 7 bases.

The chain employs TRBV5-1 and TRBJ2-7, with a tentative D call TRBD1 (6 bases). The CDR3 loop spans 14 amino acids. The V end was cut by 2 bases, the J end by 5 bases, with 14 bases between. Germline assignment: CDR1 SGHRS and CDR2 YFSETQ. The CDR3 here is CASSFDNRADEQYF. CDR3 in DNA: TGCGCCAGCAGCTTTGATAACAGGGCGGACGAGCAGTACTTC.